The rows below give T cell receptor beta chains drawn from one sample of a study of blood T cell repertoires in COVID-19. The table came from immunoSEQ multiplex PCR; TCRdb's copy has only in-frame clones and leaves some out. There are 86,000 or so clones in the sample; 90% to 95% occur only once, and about 4.7% lies in the top ten. Sequencing input: peripheral blood. Receptor source: a human donor with active COVID-19. The donor label of this sample is uncertain. Each CDR3 is given with its conserved first and last residue. Fields, in order: J gene, CDR3 length, V gene, CDR3 protein.

TRBJ2-5 | 15 | TRBV5-1 | CASSAGTSGQTTQYF
TRBJ2-5 | 13 | TRBV2 | CASTRGSGETQYF
TRBJ1-2 | 13 | TRBV19 | CASRTGRVYGYTF
TRBJ2-3 | 15 | TRBV3-1/TRBV3-2 | CASSYGLAGGDTQYF
TRBJ2-7 | 14 | TRBV28 | CASSSRTGSYEQYF
TRBJ2-1 | 12 | TRBV12-3/TRBV12-4 | CASNPGGNEQFF
TRBJ2-7 | 14 | TRBV11-2 | CASSPGPASYEQYF
TRBJ2-5 | 14 | TRBV4-1 | CASSQTQGTETQYF
TRBJ1-5 | 13 | TRBV7-9 | CASSLGGDQPQHF
TRBJ1-1 | 13 | TRBV6-5 | CASSQRGNTEAFF
TRBJ2-2 | 12 | TRBV11-3 | CASSAPAGELFF
TRBJ2-7 | 15 | TRBV11-2 | CASSEIVAGGGEQYF
TRBJ1-3 | 13 | TRBV20-1 | CSASLISGNTIYF
TRBJ1-5 | 16 | TRBV9 | CASSVGADYSNQPQHF
TRBJ1-3 | 13 | TRBV27 | CASRVSSGNTIYF
TRBJ2-3 | 14 | TRBV6-6 | CASRDTGGTDTQYF
TRBJ1-4 | 14 | TRBV16 | CASSLSQGQRQLFF
TRBJ2-7 | 13 | TRBV7-9 | CASGPGVHYEQYF
TRBJ1-5 | 13 | TRBV6-1 | CASSESQAQPQHF
TRBJ2-7 | 16 | TRBV19 | CASSMVGTRRNHEQYF
TRBJ2-5 | 14 | TRBV3-1/TRBV3-2 | CASSQERVKETQYF
TRBJ2-7 | 14 | TRBV5-6 | CASSLVTRAYEQYF
TRBJ1-1 | 16 | TRBV5-4 | CASSQGAGIMNTEAFF
TRBJ2-7 | 15 | TRBV27 | CASSPLAGGTYEQYF
TRBJ2-2 | 17 | TRBV5-4 | CASSLEAGRAVGGELFF
TRBJ2-5 | 12 | TRBV6-2/TRBV6-3 | CASSYQGVDQYF
TRBJ1-2 | 19 | TRBV19 | CASTIFSRGQGPANYGYTF
TRBJ2-3 | 15 | TRBV28 | CASSSNQGRSDTQYF
TRBJ2-1 | 17 | TRBV11-2 | CASSWPEIAGEFDEQFF
TRBJ1-2 | 14 | TRBV5-1 | CASSDPGGLGGYTF
TRBJ1-2 | 16 | TRBV6-2/TRBV6-3 | CASSKGGTGTNYGYTF
TRBJ1-5 | 15 | TRBV5-6 | CASSVTGYPSQPQHF
TRBJ1-6 | 15 | TRBV28 | CASRVTEGYNSPLHF
TRBJ2-7 | 14 | TRBV10-3 | CAISENSPSYEQYF
TRBJ1-3 | 15 | TRBV11-3 | CASSLVSDKGNTIYF
TRBJ2-2 | 17 | TRBV5-6 | CASQEVKTAENTGELFF
TRBJ2-3 | 16 | TRBV4-1 | CASSPIEIFSTDTQYF
TRBJ2-5 | 18 | TRBV7-9 | CASSSGTGAIDGQETQYF
TRBJ2-5 | 15 | TRBV7-9 | CASSPLAGGKETQYF
TRBJ1-5 | 15 | TRBV5-8 | CASSIGTGYNQPQHF
TRBJ2-2 | 17 | TRBV5-1 | CASSFMAGILQSGELFF
TRBJ2-2 | 15 | TRBV6-2/TRBV6-3 | CASSSSGHPTGELFF
TRBJ1-1 | 13 | TRBV2 | CASSALDRTEAFF
TRBJ1-5 | 13 | TRBV11-2 | CASSLDAYQPQHF
TRBJ1-6 | 15 | TRBV28 | CASTRDRILWSPLHF
TRBJ2-2 | 15 | TRBV19 | CASSGLAGYAGELFF
TRBJ2-7 | 18 | TRBV10-3 | CAISGPFGQATHPYEQYF
TRBJ2-3 | 15 | TRBV7-2 | CASSDGAGGTDTQYF
TRBJ2-1 | 15 | TRBV9 | CASSDQGSHYNEQFF
TRBJ2-3 | 15 | TRBV6-6 | CASSYSSGSTDTQYF
TRBJ2-1 | 16 | TRBV5-1 | CASSPSGSGGANEQFF
TRBJ1-2 | 13 | TRBV20-1 | CSASQETEFGYTF